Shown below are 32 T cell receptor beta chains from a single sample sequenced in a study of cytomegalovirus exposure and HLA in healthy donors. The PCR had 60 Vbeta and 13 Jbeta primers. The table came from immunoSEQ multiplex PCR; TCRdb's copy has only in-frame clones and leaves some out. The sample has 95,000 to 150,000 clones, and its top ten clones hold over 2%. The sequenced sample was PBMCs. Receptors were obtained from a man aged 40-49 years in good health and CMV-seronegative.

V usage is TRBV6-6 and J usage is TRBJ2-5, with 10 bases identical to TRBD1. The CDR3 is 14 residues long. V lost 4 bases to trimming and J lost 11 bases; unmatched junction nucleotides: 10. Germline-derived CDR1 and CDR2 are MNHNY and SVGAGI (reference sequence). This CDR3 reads CASSFDRGRGEQYF. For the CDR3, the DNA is TGTGCCAGCAGTTTTGACAGGGGGCGGGGAGAGCAGTACTTC.

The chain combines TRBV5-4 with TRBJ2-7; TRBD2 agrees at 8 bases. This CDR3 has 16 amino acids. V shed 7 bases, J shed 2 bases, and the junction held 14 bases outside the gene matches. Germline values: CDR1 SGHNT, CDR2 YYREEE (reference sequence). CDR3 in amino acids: CASSQRAARGAYEQYF. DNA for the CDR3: TGTGCCAGCTCCCAACGCGCAGCGCGGGGGGCCTACGAGCAGTACTTC.

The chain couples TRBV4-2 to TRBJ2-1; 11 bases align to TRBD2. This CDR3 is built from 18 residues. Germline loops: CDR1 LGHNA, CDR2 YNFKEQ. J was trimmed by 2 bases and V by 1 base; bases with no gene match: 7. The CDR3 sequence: CASSQGRLAGGAYNEQFF. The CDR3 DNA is TGTGCCAGCAGCCAAGGTCGTCTAGCGGGGGGAGCCTACAATGAGCAGTTCTTC.

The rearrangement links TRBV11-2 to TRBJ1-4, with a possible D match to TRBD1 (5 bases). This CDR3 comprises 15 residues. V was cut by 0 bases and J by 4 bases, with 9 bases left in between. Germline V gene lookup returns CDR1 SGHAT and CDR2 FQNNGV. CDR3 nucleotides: TGTGCCAGCAGCTTAGAGGGGCGGTATAATGAAAAACTGTTTTTT. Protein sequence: CASSLEGRYNEKLFF.

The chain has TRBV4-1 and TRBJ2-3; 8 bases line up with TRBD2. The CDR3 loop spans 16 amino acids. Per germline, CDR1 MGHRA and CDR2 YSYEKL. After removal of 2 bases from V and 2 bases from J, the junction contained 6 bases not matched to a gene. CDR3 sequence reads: CASSQLAGDPTDTQYF. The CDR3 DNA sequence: TGCGCCAGCAGCCAACTAGCGGGCGACCCCACAGATACGCAGTATTTT.

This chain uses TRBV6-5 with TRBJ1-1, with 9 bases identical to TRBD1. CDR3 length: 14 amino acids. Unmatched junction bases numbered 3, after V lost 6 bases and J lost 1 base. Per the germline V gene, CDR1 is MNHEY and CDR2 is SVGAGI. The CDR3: CASSRGQGNTEAFF. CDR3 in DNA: TGTGCCAGCAGCCGGGGACAGGGGAACACTGAAGCTTTCTTT.

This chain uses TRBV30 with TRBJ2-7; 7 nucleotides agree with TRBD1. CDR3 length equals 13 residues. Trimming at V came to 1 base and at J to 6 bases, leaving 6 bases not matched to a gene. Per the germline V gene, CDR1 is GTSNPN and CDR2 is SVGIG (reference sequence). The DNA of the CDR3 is TGTGCCTGGAGTGCAGACAGGGCCCTCGAGCAGTACTTC. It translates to CAWSADRALEQYF.

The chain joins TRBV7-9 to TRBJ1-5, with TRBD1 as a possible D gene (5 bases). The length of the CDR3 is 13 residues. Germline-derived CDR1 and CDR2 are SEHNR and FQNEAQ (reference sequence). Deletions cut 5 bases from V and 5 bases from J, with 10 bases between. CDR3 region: CASSRLTDQPQHF. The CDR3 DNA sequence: TGTGCCAGCAGCCGACTGACAGATCAGCCCCAGCATTTT.

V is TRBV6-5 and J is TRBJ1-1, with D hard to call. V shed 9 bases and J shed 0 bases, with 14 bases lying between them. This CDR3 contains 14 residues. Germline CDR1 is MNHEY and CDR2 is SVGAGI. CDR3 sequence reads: CASKQTDLNTEAFF. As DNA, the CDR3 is TGTGCCAGTAAACAGACGGACTTGAACACTGAAGCTTTCTTT.

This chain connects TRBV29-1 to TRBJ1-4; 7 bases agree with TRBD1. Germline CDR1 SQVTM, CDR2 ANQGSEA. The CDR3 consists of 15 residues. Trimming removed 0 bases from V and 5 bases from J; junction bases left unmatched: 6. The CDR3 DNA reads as TGCAGCGTTGAAGATCTTGGGACAGAAAATGAAAAACTGTTTTTT. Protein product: CSVEDLGTENEKLFF.

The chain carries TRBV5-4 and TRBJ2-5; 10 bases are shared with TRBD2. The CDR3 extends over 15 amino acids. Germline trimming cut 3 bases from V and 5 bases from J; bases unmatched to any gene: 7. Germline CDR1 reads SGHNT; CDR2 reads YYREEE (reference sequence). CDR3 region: CASSSASGSGETQYF. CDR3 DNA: TGTGCCAGCAGCTCCGCTAGCGGGAGTGGCGAGACCCAGTACTTC.

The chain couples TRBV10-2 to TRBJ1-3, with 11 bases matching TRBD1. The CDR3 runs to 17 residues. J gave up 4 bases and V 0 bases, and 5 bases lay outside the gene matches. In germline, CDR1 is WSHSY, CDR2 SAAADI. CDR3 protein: CASSESRTGGLGNTIYF. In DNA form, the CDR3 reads TGCGCCAGCAGTGAGTCGAGGACAGGGGGCCTCGGAAACACCATATATTTT.

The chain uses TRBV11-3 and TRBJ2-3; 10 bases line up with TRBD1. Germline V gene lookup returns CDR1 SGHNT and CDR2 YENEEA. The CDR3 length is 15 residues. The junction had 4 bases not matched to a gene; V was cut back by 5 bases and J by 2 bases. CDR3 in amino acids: CASSKDRGTTDTQYF. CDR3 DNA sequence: TGTGCCAGCAGCAAGGACAGGGGGACCACAGATACGCAGTATTTT.

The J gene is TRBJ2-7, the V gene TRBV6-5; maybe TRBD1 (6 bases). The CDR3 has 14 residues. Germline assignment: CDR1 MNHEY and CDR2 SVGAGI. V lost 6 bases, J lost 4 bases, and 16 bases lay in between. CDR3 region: CASSPQGRVYEQYF. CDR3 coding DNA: TGTGCCAGCAGCCCCCAGGGGCGGGTTTACGAGCAGTACTTC.

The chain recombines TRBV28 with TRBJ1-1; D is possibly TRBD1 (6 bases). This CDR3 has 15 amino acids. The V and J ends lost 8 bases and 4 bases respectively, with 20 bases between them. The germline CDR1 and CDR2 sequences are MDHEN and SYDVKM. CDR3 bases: TGTGCCAGCCCCCGGGCAGGGGCACCACTCACTGAAGCTTTCTTT. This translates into CASPRAGAPLTEAFF.

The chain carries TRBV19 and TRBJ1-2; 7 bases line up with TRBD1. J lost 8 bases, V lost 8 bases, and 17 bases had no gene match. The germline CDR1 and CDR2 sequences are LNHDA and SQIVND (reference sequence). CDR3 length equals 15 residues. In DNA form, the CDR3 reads TGTGCCAGTTCCCCGAGCGGAGGGGGCGAGGGAGGCTACACCTTC. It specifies CASSPSGGGEGGYTF.

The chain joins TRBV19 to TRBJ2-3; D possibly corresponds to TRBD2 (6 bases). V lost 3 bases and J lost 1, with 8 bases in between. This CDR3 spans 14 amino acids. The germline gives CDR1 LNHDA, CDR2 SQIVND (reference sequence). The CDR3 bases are TGTGCCAGTAGTATGGGCGGGGGCACAGATACGCAGTATTTT. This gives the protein CASSMGGGTDTQYF.

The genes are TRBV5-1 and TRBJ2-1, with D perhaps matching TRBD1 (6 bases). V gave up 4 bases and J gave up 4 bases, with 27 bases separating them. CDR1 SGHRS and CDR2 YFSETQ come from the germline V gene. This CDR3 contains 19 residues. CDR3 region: CASSPHGGQLPSRYNEQFF. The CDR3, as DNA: TGCGCCAGCAGCCCCCATGGGGGACAACTACCTTCACGGTACAATGAGCAGTTCTTC. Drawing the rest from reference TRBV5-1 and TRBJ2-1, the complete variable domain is KAGVTQTPRYLIKTRGQQVTLSCSPISGHRSVSWYQQTPGQGLQFLFEYFSETQRNKGNFPGRFSGRQFSNSRSEMNVSTLELGDSALYLCASSPHGGQLPSRYNEQFFGPGTRLTVL.

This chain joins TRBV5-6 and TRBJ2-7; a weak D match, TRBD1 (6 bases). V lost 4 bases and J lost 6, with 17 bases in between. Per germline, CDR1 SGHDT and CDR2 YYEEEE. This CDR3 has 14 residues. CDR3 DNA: TGTGCCAGCAGCATCTCCGGGACACATTTCGAGCAGTACTTC. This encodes CASSISGTHFEQYF.

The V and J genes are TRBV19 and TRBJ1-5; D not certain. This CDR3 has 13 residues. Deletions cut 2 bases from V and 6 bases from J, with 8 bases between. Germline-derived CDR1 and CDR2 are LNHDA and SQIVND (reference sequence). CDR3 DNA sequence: TGTGCCAGTAGTATATCCCCGGGTCAGCCCCAGCATTTT. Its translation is CASSISPGQPQHF.

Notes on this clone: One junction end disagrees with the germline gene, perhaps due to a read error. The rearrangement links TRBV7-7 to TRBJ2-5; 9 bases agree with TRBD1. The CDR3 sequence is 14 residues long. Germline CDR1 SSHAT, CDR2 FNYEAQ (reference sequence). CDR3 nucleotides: TGTGCTAGCAGCAAACAGGGGGCTCTCGGGACCCAGTACTTC. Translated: CASSKQGALGTQYF.

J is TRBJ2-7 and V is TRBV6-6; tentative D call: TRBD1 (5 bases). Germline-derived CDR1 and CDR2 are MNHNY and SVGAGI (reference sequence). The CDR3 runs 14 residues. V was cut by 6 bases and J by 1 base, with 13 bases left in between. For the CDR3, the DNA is TGTGCCAGCAGACGACCACAGGTTTCCTACGAGCAGTACTTC. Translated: CASRRPQVSYEQYF.

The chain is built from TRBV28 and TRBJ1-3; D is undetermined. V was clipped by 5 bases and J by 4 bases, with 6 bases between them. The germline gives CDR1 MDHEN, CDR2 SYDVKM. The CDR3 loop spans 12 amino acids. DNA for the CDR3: TGTGCCAGCAGTGGAGGGGGAAACACCATATATTTT. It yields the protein CASSGGGNTIYF.

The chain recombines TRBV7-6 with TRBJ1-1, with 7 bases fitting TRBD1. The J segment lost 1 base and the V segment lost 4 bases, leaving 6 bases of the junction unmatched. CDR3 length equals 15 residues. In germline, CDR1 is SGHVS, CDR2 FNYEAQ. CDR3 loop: CASSSRAGGNTEAFF. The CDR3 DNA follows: TGTGCCAGCAGCTCCCGCGCAGGGGGGAACACTGAAGCTTTCTTT.

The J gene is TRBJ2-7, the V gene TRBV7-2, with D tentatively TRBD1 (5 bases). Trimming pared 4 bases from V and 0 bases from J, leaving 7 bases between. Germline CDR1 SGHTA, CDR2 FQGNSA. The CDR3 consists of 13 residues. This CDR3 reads CASSWGPSYEQYF. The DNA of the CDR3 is TGTGCCAGCAGCTGGGGCCCCTCCTACGAGCAGTACTTC.

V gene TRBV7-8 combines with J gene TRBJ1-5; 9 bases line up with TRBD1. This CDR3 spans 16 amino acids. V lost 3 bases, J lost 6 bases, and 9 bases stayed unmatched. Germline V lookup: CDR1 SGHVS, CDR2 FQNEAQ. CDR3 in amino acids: CASSLRGQGSAQPQHF. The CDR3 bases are TGTGCCAGCAGCTTGCGGGGACAGGGTTCCGCTCAGCCCCAGCATTTT.

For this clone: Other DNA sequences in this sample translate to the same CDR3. This CDR3 reads CASSPQGQGAYEQYF. Here the CDR3 DNA reads TGTGCCAGCAGCCCCCAAGGACAGGGCGCCTACGAGCAGTACTTC. This chain links TRBV5-6 with TRBJ2-7; 8 bases match TRBD1. The CDR3 runs to 15 residues. The germline V gene encodes CDR1 SGHDT and CDR2 YYEEEE. V was pared by 4 bases and J by 2 bases, with 8 bases of the junction left unmatched.

CDR3 DNA sequence: TGCGCCAGCAGCGCTATGACAGGAGGAGGAAAGACCCAGTACTTC. This encodes CASSAMTGGGKTQYF. The rearrangement uses TRBV5-1 and TRBJ2-5; tentative D call: TRBD1 (6 bases). Germline CDR1 and CDR2: SGHRS and YFSETQ. Trimming took off 4 bases at V and 6 bases at J, with 19 bases between the two ends. The CDR3 loop spans 15 amino acids.

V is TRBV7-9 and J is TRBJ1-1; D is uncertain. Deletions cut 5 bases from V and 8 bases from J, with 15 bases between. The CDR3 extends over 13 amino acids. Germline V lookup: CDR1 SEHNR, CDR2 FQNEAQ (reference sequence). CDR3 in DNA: TGTGCCAGCAGCCGTGGATGGGCAGAAGAAGCTTTCTTT. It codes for CASSRGWAEEAFF.

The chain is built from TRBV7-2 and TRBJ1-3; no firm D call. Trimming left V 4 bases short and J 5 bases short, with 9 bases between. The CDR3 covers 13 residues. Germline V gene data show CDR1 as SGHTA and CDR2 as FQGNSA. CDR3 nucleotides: TGTGCCAGCAGCTCTCCACAAAGAAACACCATATATTTT. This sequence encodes CASSSPQRNTIYF.

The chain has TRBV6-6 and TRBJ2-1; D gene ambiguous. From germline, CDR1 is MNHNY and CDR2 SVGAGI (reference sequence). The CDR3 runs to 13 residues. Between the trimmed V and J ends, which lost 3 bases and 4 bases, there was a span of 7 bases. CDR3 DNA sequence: TGTGCCAGCAGTTATACATCGTACAATGAGCAGTTCTTC. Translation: CASSYTSYNEQFF.

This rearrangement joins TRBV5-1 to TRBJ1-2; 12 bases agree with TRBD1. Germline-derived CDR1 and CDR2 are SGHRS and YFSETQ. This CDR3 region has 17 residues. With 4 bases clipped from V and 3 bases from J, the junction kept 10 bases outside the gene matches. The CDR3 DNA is TGCGCCAGCAGCGGGACAGGGGGCGGCCTAGGCGACTATGGCTACACCTTC. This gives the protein CASSGTGGGLGDYGYTF.